This TCR beta chain was recorded in a study of T cell responses to AZD1222 COVID-19 vaccine. Study details: Pooling was applied to second doses at about 4 or about 12 weeks.

Study results and caveats: Repertoires were sampled only after the peak T cell response. Clonal diversity was possibly underestimated, and the donors were mostly white British, with more females. Unmutated regions of variants are reportedly targeted by nearly half of spike-specific TCRs.

The CDR3 loop spans 16 amino acids. Trimming took 4 bases from V and 7 from J; bases not matched to a gene: 11. CDR1 SGHRS and CDR2 YFSETQ come from the germline V gene. As concerns this clone: The antigen remains unidentified.

The table came from immunoSEQ multiplex PCR; TCRdb's copy has only in-frame clones and leaves some out. Altogether more than 140,000 clones are present, around 92% being singletons, with the ten largest covering under 3.5%. This sample comprised peripheral blood, obtained on day 0 of AZD1222 vaccination. The chain recombines TRBV5-1 with TRBJ2-1; 10 nucleotides match TRBD2. The sequence came from an adult in good health. The DNA of the CDR3 is TGCGCCAGCAGCCGTTTGACTAGCGGGCAAGGGAATGAGCAGTTCTTC. Translated: CASSRLTSGQGNEQFF.